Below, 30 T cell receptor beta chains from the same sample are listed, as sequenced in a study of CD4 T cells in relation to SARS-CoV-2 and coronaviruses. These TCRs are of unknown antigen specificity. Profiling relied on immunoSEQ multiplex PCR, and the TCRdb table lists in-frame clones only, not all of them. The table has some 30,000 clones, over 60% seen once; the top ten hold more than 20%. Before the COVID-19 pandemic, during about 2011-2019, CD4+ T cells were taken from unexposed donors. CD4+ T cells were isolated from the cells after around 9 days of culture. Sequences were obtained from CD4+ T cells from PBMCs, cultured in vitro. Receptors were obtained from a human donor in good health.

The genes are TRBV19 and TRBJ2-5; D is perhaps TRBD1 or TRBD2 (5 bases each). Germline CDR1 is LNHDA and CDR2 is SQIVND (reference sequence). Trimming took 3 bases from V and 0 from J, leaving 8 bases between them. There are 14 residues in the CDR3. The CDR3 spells CASSMGPNQETQYF. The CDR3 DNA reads TGTGCCAGTAGTATGGGACCAAACCAAGAGACCCAGTACTTC.

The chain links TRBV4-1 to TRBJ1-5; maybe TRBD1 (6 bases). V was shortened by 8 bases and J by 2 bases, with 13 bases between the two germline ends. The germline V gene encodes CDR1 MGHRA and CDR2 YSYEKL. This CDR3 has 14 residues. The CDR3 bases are TGCGCCAGCCAGAGACAGGTCGGCAATCAGCCCCAGCATTTT. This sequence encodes CASQRQVGNQPQHF.

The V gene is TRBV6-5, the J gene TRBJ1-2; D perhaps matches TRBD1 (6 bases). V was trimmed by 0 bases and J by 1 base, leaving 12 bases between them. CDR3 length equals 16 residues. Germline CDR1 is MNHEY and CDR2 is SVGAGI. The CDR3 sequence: CASSYSILGGNYGYTF. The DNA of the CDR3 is TGTGCCAGCAGTTACTCGATTCTAGGGGGTAACTATGGCTACACCTTC.

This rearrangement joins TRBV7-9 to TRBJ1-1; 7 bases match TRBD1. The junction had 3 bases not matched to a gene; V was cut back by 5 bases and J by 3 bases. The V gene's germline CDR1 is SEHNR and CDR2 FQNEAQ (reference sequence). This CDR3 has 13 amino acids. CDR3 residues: CASSPGQDTEAFF. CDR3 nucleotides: TGTGCCAGCAGCCCCGGACAGGACACTGAAGCTTTCTTT.

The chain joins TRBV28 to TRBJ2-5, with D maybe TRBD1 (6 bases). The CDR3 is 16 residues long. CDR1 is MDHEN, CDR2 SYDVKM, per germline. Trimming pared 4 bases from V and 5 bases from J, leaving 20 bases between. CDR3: CASSSNARGDRETQYF. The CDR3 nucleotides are TGTGCCAGCAGTTCCAACGCCAGGGGTGATCGGGAGACCCAGTACTTC.

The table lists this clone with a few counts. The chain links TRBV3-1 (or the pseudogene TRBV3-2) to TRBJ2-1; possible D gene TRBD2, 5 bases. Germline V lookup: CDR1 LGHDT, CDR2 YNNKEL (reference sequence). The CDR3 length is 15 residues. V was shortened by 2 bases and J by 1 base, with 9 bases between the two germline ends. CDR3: CASSQTGISYNEQFF. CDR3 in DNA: TGTGCCAGCAGCCAAACCGGGATTTCCTACAATGAGCAGTTCTTC.

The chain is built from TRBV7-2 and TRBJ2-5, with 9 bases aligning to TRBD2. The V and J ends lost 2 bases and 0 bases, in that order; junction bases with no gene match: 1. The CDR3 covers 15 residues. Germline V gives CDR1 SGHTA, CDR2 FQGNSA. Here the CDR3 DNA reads TGTGCCAGCAGCTTACAGCGGGGGGACCAAGAGACCCAGTACTTC. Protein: CASSLQRGDQETQYF.

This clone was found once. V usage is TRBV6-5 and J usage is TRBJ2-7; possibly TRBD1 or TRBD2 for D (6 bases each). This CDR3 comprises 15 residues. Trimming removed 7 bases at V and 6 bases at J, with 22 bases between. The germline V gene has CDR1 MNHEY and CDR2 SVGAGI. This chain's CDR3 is CASMAGGGPTSEQYF. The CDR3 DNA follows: TGTGCCAGCATGGCCGGAGGGGGACCCACCTCCGAGCAGTACTTC.

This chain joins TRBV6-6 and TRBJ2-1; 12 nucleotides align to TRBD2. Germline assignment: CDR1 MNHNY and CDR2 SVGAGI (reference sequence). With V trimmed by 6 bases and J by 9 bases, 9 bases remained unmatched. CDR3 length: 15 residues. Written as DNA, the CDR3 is TGTGCCAGCAGAGGGGGGACTAGCGGGTGGAGTGAGCAGTTCTTC. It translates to CASRGGTSGWSEQFF.

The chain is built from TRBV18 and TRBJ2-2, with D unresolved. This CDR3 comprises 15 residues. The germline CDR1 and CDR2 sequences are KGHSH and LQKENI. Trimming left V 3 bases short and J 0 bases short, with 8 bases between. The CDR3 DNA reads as TGTGCCAGCTCACCGGTAGAACCGAACACCGGGGAGCTGTTTTTT. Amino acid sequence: CASSPVEPNTGELFF. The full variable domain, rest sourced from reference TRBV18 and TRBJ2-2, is NAGVMQNPRHLVRRRGQEARLRCSPMKGHSHVYWYRQLPEEGLKFMVYLQKENIIDESGMPKERFSAEFPKEGPSILRIQQVVRGDSAAYFCASSPVEPNTGELFFGEGSRLTVL.

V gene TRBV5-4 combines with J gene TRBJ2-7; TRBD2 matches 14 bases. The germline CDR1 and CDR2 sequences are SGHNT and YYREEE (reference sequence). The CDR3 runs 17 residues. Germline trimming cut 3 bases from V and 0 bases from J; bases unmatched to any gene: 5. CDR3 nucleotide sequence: TGTGCCAGCAGCTCGGGACTAGCGGGGGCTAGCTCCTACGAGCAGTACTTC. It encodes CASSSGLAGASSYEQYF.

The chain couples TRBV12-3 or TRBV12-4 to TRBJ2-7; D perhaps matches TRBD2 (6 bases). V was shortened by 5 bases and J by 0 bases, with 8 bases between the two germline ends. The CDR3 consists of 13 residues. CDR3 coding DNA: TGTGCCAGCAGTAAGACTAGCTCCTACGAGCAGTACTTC. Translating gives CASSKTSSYEQYF.

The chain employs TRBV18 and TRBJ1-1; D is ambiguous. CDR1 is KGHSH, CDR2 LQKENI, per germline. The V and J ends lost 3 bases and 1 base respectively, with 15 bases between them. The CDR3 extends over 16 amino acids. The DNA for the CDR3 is TGTGCCAGCTCACCGCCTAGTGGCAGATGGAACACTGAAGCTTTCTTT. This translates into CASSPPSGRWNTEAFF.

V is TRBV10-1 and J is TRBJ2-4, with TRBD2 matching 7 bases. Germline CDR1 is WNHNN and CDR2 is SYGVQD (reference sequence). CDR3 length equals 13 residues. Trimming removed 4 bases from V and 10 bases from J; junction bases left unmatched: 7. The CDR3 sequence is CASSVNPGGIQYF. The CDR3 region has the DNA TGCGCCAGCAGTGTAAACCCCGGGGGGATTCAGTACTTC.

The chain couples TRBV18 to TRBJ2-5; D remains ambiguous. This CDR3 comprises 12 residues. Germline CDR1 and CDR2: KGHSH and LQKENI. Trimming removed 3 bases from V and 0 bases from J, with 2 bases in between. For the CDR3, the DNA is TGTGCCAGCTCACCGTACCAAGAGACCCAGTACTTC. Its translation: CASSPYQETQYF.

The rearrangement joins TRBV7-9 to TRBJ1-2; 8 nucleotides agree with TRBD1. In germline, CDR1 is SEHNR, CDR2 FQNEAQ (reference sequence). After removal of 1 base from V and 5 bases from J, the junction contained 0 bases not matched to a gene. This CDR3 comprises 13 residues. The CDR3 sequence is CASSLGTGYGYTF. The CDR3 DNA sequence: TGTGCCAGCAGCTTAGGGACAGGGTATGGCTACACCTTC.

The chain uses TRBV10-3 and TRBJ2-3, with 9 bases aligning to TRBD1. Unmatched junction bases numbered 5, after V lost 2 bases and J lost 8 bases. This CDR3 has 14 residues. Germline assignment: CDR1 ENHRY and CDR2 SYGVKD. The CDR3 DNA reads TGTGCCATCAGTGAGCCGGGGACAGGGTTTACGCAGTATTTT. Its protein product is CAISEPGTGFTQYF.

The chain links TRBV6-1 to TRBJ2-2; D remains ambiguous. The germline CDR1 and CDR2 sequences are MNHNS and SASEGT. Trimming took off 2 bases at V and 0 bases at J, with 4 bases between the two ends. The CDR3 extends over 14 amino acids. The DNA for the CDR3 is TGTGCCAGCAGTGAACGGCCGAACACCGGGGAGCTGTTTTTT. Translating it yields CASSERPNTGELFF.

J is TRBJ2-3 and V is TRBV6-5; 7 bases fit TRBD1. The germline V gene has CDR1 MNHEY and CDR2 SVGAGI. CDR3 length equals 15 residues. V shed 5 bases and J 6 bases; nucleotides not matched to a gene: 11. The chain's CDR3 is CASSPTRDRSDTQYF. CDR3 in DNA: TGTGCCAGCAGTCCAACCCGGGACAGATCGGATACGCAGTATTTT.

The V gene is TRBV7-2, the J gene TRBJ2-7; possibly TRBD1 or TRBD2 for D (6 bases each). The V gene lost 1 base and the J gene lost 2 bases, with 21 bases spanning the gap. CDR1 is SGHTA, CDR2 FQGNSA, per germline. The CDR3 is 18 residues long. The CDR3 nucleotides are TGTGCCAGCAGCTTAGGGCGCCGGGGGCGGTTCCTTCCCTACGAGCAGTACTTC. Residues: CASSLGRRGRFLPYEQYF.

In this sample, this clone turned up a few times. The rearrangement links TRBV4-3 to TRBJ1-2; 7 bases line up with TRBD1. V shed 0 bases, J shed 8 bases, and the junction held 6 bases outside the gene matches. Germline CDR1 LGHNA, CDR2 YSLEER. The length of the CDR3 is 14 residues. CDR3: CASSQDRGNGGYTF. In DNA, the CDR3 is TGCGCCAGCAGCCAAGACAGGGGGAATGGCGGCTACACCTTC.

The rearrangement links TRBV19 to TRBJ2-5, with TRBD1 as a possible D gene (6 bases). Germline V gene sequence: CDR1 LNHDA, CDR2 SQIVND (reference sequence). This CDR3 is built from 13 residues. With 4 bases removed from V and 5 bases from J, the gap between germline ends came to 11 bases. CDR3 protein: CASSNRAGETQYF. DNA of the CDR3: TGTGCCAGTAGTAACAGGGCTGGTGAGACCCAGTACTTC. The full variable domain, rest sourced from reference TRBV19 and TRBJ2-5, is DGGITQSPKYLFRKEGQNVTLSCEQNLNHDAMYWYRQDPGQGLRLIYYSQIVNDFQKGDIAEGYSVSREKKESFPLTVTSAQKNPTAFYLCASSNRAGETQYFGPGTRLLVL.

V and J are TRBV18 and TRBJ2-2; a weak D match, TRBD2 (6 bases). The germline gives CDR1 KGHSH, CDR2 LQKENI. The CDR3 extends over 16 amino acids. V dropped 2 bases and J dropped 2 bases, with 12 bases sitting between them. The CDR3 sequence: CASSPYQGGNTGELFF. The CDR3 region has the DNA TGTGCCAGCTCACCATACCAGGGAGGAAACACCGGGGAGCTGTTTTTT.

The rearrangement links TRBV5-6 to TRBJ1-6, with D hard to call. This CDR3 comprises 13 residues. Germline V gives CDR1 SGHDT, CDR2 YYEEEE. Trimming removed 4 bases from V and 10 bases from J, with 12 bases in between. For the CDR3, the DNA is TGTGCCAGCAGCCGTCGAGAATACTCACCCCTCCACTTT. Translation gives CASSRREYSPLHF.

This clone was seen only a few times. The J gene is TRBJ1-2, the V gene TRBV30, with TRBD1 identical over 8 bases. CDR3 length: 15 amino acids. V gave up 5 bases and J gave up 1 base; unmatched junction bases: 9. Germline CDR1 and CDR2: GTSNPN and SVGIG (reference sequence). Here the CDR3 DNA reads TGTGCCTGGGCTCGGGACAGGTCGCTTAACTATGGCTACACCTTC. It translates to CAWARDRSLNYGYTF.

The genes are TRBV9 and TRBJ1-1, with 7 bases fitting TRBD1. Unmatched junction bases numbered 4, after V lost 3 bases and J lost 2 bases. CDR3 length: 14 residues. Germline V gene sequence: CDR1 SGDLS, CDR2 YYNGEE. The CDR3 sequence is CASSARQGNTEAFF. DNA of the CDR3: TGTGCCAGCAGCGCACGACAGGGCAACACTGAAGCTTTCTTT.

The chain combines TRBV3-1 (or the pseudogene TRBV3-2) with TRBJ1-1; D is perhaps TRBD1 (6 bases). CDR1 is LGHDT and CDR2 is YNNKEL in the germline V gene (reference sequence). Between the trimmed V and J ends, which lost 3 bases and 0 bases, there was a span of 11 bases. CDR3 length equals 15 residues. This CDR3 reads CASSQGDRLNTEAFF. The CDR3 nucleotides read TGTGCCAGCAGCCAGGGTGACAGGTTGAACACTGAAGCTTTCTTT.

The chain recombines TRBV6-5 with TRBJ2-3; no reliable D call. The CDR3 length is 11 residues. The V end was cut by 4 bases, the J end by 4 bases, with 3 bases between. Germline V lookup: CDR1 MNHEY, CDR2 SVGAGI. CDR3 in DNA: TGTGCCAGCAGTTTGGCAGATACGCAGTATTTT. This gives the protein CASSLADTQYF.

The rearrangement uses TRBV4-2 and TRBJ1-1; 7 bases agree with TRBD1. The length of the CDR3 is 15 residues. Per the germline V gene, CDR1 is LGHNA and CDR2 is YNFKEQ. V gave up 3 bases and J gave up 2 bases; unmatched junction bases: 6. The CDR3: CASSQPTGFNTEAFF. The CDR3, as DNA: TGTGCCAGCAGCCAGCCGACAGGGTTCAACACTGAAGCTTTCTTT.

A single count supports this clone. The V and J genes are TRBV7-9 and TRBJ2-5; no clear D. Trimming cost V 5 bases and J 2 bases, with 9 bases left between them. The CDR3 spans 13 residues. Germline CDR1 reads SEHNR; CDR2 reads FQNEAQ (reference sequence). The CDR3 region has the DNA TGTGCCAGCAGCCCCAGCGTACAAGAGACCCAGTACTTC. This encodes CASSPSVQETQYF.